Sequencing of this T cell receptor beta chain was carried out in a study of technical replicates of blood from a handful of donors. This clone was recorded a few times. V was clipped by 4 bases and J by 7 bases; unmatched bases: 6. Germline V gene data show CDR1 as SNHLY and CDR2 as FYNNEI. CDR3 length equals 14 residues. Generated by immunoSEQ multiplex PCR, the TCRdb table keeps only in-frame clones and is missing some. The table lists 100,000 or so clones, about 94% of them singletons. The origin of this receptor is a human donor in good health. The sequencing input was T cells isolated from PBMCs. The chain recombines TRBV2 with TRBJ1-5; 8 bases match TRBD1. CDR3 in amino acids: CASSGQGIEQPQHF. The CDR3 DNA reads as TGTGCCAGCAGTGGACAGGGGATTGAGCAGCCCCAGCATTTT.